This TCR beta chain is drawn from a study of blood T cell repertoires in COVID-19. Method: immunoSEQ multiplex PCR; TCRdb's copy keeps in-frame clones and lacks some. The table records 220,000 or so clones, approximately 84% of them present only once. The germline V and J ends were trimmed by 1 base and 3 bases, with 12 bases remaining between them. CDR1 SEHNR and CDR2 FQNEAQ come from the germline V gene (reference sequence). There are 15 residues in the CDR3. V usage is TRBV7-9 and J usage is TRBJ1-2, with D perhaps matching TRBD1 (6 bases). This TCR came from a woman of 80 years or more with acute or convalescent COVID-19. Input material: peripheral blood. CDR3 sequence (DNA): TGTGCCAGCAGCTTAGTGGGCAGGGGATACTATGGCTACACCTTC. Residues: CASSLVGRGYYGYTF.